Sequencing of this TCR beta chain was carried out in a study of Tregs in tolerant kidney transplant recipients. The V gene end was trimmed by 7 bases and the J gene end by 3 bases; junction bases not matched to a gene: 4. This CDR3 contains 14 residues. The germline V gene has CDR1 SGHRS and CDR2 YFSETQ. Profiled with immunoSEQ multiplex PCR; TCRdb holds only in-frame clones, not every one. The sample totals 45,000 to 55,000 clones; its top ten clones hold about 0.85%. Worth noting for this clone: The DNA ends 3 residues before the CDR3 does, and the rest of the CDR3 is filled in from the germline J gene.

Unstimulated Tregs (CD4+CD25+CD127-) and CD4+CD25- non-Tregs were sorted from PBMCs. Sample: CD4+ T cells from blood, taken before the transplant. This TCR was sampled from a human donor who received a combined kidney and bone marrow transplant. The chain uses TRBV5-1 and TRBJ2-1; 10 bases agree with TRBD1. The CDR3 DNA, read in part, is TGCGCCAGCTTCCGGGACAGGGGCTACAATGAG. This gives the protein CASFRDRGYNE. The whole CDR3 sequence reads CASFRDRGYNEQFF.